This entry describes one T cell receptor (beta chain). Its antigen is not known. The source of the sample is a study of T-cell reconstitution after alpha-beta-depleted transplantation in children. General observations from the study: One year post-transplant, T-cell counts and diversity were largely derived from T cells produced anew. Reports say that about two months after transplant, the alpha-beta T cells came out of several hundred graft clones that had expanded.

Unique molecular identifiers were incorporated during preparation of the TCRbeta library. TCRdb called the PCR reads again in MiXCR, with one record for every CDR3 protein. Counted here are 500,000 to 600,000 distinct CDR3 sequences, 27% occurring once; the ten biggest clones make up 35% to 40%. Per the germline V gene, CDR1 is MNHEY and CDR2 is SVGEGT. The J segment lost 3 bases and the V segment lost 6 bases, leaving 9 bases of the junction unmatched. The CDR3 totals 15 residues. Material: PBMCs, obtained before TCRalphabeta/CD19-depleted stem cell transplant. This clonotype was sampled from a boy under two years old with Wiskott-Aldrich syndrome, due to receive a stem cell transplant. The chain recombines TRBV6-2 or TRBV6-3 with TRBJ2-7; 9 positions match TRBD1. DNA of the CDR3: TGTGCCAGCAGGCCGGGGGGACAGGGTATCTACGAGCAGTACTTC. Protein: CASRPGGQGIYEQYF.